The rows below give T cell receptor beta chains drawn from one sample of a study of blood T cells in healthy people across ages. TCRdb re-derived calls from the 5' RACE reads in MiXCR, one entry per CDR3 protein. The data contain hundreds of thousands of distinct CDR3 sequences, 45% to 70% of them singletons. The specimen sequenced was blood. The receptors come from a man aged 40-50 years in good health. Each CDR3 is given with its conserved first and last residue. Each record gives: V gene, clone size, D gene, J gene, CDR3 protein, CDR3 DNA. A D gene is named only where the DNA matches it firmly. Clone size is shown for a subset of rows, as once, few, many or a class of expanded clone.

>TRBV7-9|.|TRBD1|TRBJ1-6
CASSEGQGQSPLHF
TGTGCCAGCAGCGAGGGACAGGGGCAATCACCCCTCCACTTT
>TRBV14|.|.|TRBJ2-1
CASSRGAGYNEQFF
TGTGCCAGCAGCCGGGGGGCGGGCTACAATGAGCAGTTCTTC
>TRBV20-1|.|.|TRBJ1-2
CSARSTGTNYGYTF
TGCAGTGCTAGATCTACAGGCACTAACTATGGCTACACCTTC
>TRBV6-6|.|.|TRBJ2-2
CASSRGTHNTGELFF
TGTGCCAGCAGCCGAGGGACACATAACACCGGGGAGCTGTTTTTT
>TRBV9|.|TRBD2|TRBJ2-5
CASSVGSGSSETQYF
TGTGCCAGCAGCGTAGGTAGCGGGAGTTCAGAGACCCAGTACTTC
>TRBV15|.|.|TRBJ2-5
CATSRTGSGGTQYF
TGTGCCACCAGCAGGACAGGTTCGGGGGGGACCCAGTACTTC
>TRBV20-1|.|.|TRBJ1-5
CSARTRGNSNQPQHF
TGCAGTGCTAGGACAAGAGGGAACTCGAATCAGCCCCAGCATTTT
>TRBV29-1|.|.|TRBJ1-2
CSVEGVIAGSGYTF
TGCAGCGTTGAGGGCGTCATAGCAGGGTCTGGCTACACCTTC
>TRBV7-8|.|.|TRBJ2-6
CTSSLRNTPYSGANVLTF
TGTACCAGCAGCTTACGCAACACCCCGTACTCTGGGGCCAACGTCCTGACTTTC
>TRBV6-5|.|.|TRBJ1-5
CASSIDRAQGPQHF
TGTGCCAGCAGCATTGACAGAGCCCAAGGGCCCCAGCATTTT
>TRBV4-3|.|TRBD2|TRBJ2-1
CASSQATSGSTHEQFF
TGCGCCAGCAGCCAAGCGACTAGCGGGAGTACCCATGAGCAGTTCTTC
>TRBV7-9|few|.|TRBJ2-3
CASSHRERLRDTQYF
TGTGCCAGCAGCCATAGGGAGAGGCTTCGAGATACGCAGTATTTT
>TRBV20-1|.|.|TRBJ1-6
CSARDRQASSYNSPLHF
TGCAGTGCTAGAGATAGGCAGGCGAGCTCCTATAATTCACCCCTCCACTTT
>TRBV9|few|TRBD2|TRBJ2-1
CASSSLAGGHNEQFF
TGTGCCAGCAGCTCACTAGCGGGGGGACACAATGAGCAGTTCTTC
>TRBV4-3|.|TRBD2|TRBJ2-6
CASSQDIAGAGANVLTF
TGCGCCAGCAGCCAAGATATAGCGGGAGCTGGGGCCAACGTCCTGACTTTC
>TRBV20-1|.|TRBD2|TRBJ2-6
CSARTSVGANVLTF
TGCAGTGCTAGGACTAGCGTTGGGGCCAACGTCCTGACTTTC
>TRBV20-1|.|TRBD1|TRBJ2-4
CSAEKGQLNIQYF
TGCAGTGCCGAGAAGGGACAGTTAAACATTCAGTACTTC
>TRBV6-6|.|.|TRBJ1-2
CASTGSDGYTF
TGTGCCAGTACCGGGTCGGATGGCTACACCTTC
>TRBV28|.|.|TRBJ2-3
CASSSVIHPGMVLSTSDTQYF
TGTGCCAGCAGTTCGGTTATCCACCCGGGGATGGTCTTGAGTACATCAGATACGCAGTATTTT
>TRBV4-2|few|.|TRBJ1-2
CASSQAGDFDYGYTF
TGTGCCAGCAGCCAAGCAGGGGATTTCGACTATGGCTACACCTTC
>TRBV28|few|TRBD1|TRBJ2-5
CASSSYGTGGEQYF
TGTGCCAGCAGCTCATATGGGACAGGGGGGGAGCAGTACTTC
>TRBV7-2|few|.|TRBJ2-5
CASSLHRTAKQETQYF
TGTGCCAGCAGCCTGCACCGGACAGCTAAGCAAGAGACCCAGTACTTC
>TRBV6-6|.|.|TRBJ2-7
CASSSPPDRIYEQYF
TGTGCCAGCAGTTCCCCCCCGGACCGCATCTACGAGCAGTACTTC
>TRBV18|.|TRBD2|TRBJ2-3
CASSPLASGGDTQYF
TGTGCCAGCTCACCACTGGCTAGCGGGGGAGATACGCAGTATTTT
>TRBV5-1|.|.|TRBJ1-6
CASSERQARGSPLHF
TGCGCCAGCAGCGAGCGACAGGCCCGGGGTTCACCCCTCCACTTT
>TRBV29-1|.|TRBD1|TRBJ2-7
CSVESDRPYEQYF
TGCAGCGTTGAATCGGACAGGCCCTACGAGCAGTACTTC
>TRBV2|.|.|TRBJ1-5
CASSEALRGNQPQHF
TGTGCCAGCAGTGAAGCGCTTCGGGGTAATCAGCCCCAGCATTTT
>TRBV29-1|few|.|TRBJ2-5
CSVEKLGGSQETQYF
TGCAGCGTTGAAAAACTCGGAGGTAGCCAAGAGACCCAGTACTTC
>TRBV20-1|once|.|TRBJ2-1
CSAMGGPSNEQFF
TGCAGTGCCATGGGGGGCCCCTCCAATGAGCAGTTCTTC
>TRBV21-1|.|.|TRBJ1-1
CASSKRGSPNTEAFF
TGTGCCAGCAGCAAACGGGGCAGCCCGAACACTGAAGCTTTCTTT
>TRBV6-6|.|.|TRBJ2-4
CASGEVKNIQYF
TGTGCCAGCGGAGAAGTCAAAAACATTCAGTACTTC
>TRBV5-4|.|TRBD1|TRBJ2-7
CASSLTGDDSEQYF
TGTGCCAGCAGCTTGACAGGGGATGACTCCGAGCAGTACTTC
>TRBV7-2|.|.|TRBJ2-7
CASSSLPGVEQYF
TGTGCCAGCAGCTCCCTGCCAGGGGTCGAGCAGTACTTC
>TRBV2|.|.|TRBJ2-7
CASSEITSREQYF
TGTGCCAGCAGCGAAATAACTAGCCGTGAGCAGTACTTC
>TRBV6-1|once|.|TRBJ1-6
CASSESGTLKSPLHF
TGTGCCAGCAGTGAAAGTGGGACGCTCAAATCACCCCTCCACTTT
>TRBV6-1|.|.|TRBJ2-2
CATQWEQSTGELFF
TGTGCCACCCAGTGGGAACAGTCAACCGGGGAGCTGTTTTTT
>TRBV12-3/TRBV12-4|.|.|TRBJ1-6
CASSQGGYNSPLHF
TGTGCCAGCAGTCAAGGGGGGTATAATTCACCCCTCCACTTT